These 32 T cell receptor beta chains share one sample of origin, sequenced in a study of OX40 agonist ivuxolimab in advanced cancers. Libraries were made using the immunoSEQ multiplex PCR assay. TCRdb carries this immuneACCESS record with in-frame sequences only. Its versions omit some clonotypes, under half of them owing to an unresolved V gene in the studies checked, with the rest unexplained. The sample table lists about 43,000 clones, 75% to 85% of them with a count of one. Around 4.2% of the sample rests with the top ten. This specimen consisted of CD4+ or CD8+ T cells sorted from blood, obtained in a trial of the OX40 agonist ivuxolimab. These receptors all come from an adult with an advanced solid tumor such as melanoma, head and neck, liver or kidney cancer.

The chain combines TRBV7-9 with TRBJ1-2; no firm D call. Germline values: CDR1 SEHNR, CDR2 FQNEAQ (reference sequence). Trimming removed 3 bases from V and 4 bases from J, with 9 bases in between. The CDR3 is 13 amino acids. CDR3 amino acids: CASSFPQAYGYTF. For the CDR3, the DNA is TGTGCCAGCAGCTTTCCCCAGGCCTATGGCTACACCTTC.

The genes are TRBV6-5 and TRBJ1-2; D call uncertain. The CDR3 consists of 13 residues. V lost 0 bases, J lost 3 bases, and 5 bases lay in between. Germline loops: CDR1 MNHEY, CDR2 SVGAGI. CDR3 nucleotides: TGTGCCAGCAGTTACTCGGTAGACTATGGCTACACCTTC. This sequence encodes CASSYSVDYGYTF.

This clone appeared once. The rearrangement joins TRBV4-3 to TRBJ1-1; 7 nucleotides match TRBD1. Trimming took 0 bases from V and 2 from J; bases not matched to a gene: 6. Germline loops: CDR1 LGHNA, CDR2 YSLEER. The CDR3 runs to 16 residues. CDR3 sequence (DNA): TGCGCCAGCAGCCAAGATCAGGGGGGAAGCAACACTGAAGCTTTCTTT. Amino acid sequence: CASSQDQGGSNTEAFF.

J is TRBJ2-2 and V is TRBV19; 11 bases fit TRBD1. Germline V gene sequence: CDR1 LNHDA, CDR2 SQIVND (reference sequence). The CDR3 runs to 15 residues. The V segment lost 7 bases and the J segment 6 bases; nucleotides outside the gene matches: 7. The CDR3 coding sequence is TGTGCCAGTATTCCGGGACAGGGGGTTCCCGGGGAGCTGTTTTTT. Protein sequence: CASIPGQGVPGELFF.

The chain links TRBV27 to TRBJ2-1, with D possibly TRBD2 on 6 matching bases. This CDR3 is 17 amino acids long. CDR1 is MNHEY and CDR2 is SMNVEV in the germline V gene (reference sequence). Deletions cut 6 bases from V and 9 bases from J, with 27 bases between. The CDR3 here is CASSLTYGGGISLEQFF. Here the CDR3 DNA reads TGTGCCAGCAGCCTCACTTATGGAGGCGGGATTAGCCTTGAGCAGTTCTTC.

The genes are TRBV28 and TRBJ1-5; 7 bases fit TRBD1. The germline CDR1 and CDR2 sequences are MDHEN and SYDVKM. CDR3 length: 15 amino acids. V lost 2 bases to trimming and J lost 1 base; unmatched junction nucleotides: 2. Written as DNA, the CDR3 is TGTGCCAGCAGTTTAGGCAGGGGGAGCAATCAGCCCCAGCATTTT. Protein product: CASSLGRGSNQPQHF.

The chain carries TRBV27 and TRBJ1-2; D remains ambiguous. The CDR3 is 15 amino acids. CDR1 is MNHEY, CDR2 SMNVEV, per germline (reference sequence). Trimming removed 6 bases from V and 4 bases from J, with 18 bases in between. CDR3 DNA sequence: TGTGCCAGCAGCCGACACGGCACAAACCTCTATGGCTACACCTTC. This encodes CASSRHGTNLYGYTF.

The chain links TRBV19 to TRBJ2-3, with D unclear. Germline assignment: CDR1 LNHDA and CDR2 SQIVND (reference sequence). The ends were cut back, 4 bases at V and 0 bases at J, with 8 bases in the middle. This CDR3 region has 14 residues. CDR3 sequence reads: CASSKSDSTDTQYF. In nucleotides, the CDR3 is TGTGCCAGTAGTAAGTCGGATAGCACAGATACGCAGTATTTT.

The CDR3 DNA reads as TGTGCCAGCAGTGAGGCTAGCAGACTCAATGAGCAGTTCTTC. The encoded protein is CASSEASRLNEQFF. V is TRBV2 and J is TRBJ2-1; perhaps TRBD2 as D (5 bases). The germline V and J ends were trimmed by 3 bases and 6 bases, with 12 bases remaining between them. CDR1 and CDR2 from the germline V gene are SNHLY and FYNNEI. The CDR3 loop spans 14 amino acids.

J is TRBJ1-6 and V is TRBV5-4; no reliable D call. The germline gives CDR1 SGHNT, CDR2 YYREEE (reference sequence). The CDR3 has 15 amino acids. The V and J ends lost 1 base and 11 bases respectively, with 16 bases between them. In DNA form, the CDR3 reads TGTGCCAGCAGCTTGAGGACCGGTGGTGTAGCACCCCTCCACTTT. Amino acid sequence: CASSLRTGGVAPLHF.

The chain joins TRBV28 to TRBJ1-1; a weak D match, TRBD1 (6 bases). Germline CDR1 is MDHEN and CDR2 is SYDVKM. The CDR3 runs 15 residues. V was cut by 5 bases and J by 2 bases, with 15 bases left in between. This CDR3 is CASSPGDRVNTEAFF. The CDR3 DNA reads TGTGCCAGCAGTCCAGGGGACCGGGTAAACACTGAAGCTTTCTTT.

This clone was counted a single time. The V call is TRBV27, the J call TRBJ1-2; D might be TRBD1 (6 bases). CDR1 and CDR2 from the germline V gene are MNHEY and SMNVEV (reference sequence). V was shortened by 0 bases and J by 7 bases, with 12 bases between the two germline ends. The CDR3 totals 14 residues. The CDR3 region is CASSLSGGAIGYTF. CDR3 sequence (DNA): TGTGCCAGCAGTTTATCGGGGGGGGCGATTGGCTACACCTTC.

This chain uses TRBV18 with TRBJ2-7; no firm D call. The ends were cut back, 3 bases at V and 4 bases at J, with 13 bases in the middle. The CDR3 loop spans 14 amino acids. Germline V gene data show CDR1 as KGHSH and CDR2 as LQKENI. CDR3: CASSPIANPYEQYF. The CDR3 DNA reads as TGTGCCAGCTCACCTATCGCAAACCCATACGAGCAGTACTTC.

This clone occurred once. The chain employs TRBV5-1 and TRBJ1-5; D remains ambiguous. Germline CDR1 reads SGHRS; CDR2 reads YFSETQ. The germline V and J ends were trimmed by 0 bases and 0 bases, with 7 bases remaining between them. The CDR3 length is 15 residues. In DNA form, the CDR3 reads TGCGCCAGCAGCTTGGTCGGTGATAGCAATCAGCCCCAGCATTTT. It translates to CASSLVGDSNQPQHF.

The CDR3 here is CASSQESQGDYRVSQETQYF. The CDR3 DNA reads as TGTGCCAGCAGCCAAGAGTCGCAGGGGGACTATAGGGTTTCGCAAGAGACCCAGTACTTC. The V call is TRBV4-2, the J call TRBJ2-5, with D perhaps assigned TRBD1 or TRBD2 (7 bases each). This CDR3 is 20 amino acids long. CDR1 LGHNA and CDR2 YNFKEQ come from the germline V gene. V was clipped by 0 bases and J by 2 bases, with 25 bases between them.

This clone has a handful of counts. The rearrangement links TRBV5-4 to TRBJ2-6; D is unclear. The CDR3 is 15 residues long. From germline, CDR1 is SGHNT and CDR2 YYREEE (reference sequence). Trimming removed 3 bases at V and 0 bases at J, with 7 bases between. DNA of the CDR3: TGTGCCAGCAGCTCCCGGAGCTCTGGGGCCAACGTCCTGACTTTC. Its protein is CASSSRSSGANVLTF.

The CDR3 region is CASSSIGDGTGELFF. The DNA for the CDR3 is TGCGCCAGCAGCTCGATAGGGGACGGCACCGGGGAGCTGTTTTTT. The chain joins TRBV5-1 to TRBJ2-2; either TRBD1 or TRBD2 may fit D (5 bases each). The CDR3 covers 15 residues. Germline CDR1 reads SGHRS; CDR2 reads YFSETQ. The V end was cut by 3 bases, the J end by 4 bases, with 13 bases between.

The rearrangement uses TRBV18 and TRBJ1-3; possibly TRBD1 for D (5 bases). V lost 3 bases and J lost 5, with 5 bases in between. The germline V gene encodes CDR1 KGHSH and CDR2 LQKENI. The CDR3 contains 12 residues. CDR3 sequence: CASSPDRNTIYF. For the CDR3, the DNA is TGTGCCAGCTCACCGGACAGAAACACCATATATTTT.

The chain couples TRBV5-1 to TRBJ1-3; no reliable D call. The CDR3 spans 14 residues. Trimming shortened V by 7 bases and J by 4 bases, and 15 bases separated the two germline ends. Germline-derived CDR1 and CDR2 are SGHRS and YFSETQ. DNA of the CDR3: TGCGCCAGCTGCCCCGGGAGTTCCGGAAACACCATATATTTT. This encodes CASCPGSSGNTIYF.

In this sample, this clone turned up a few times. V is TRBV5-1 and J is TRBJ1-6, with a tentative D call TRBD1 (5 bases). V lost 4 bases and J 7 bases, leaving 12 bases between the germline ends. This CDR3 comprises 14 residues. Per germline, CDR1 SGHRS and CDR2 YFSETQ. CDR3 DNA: TGCGCCAGCAGCGGGGGAGGAGGGAATTCACCCCTCCACTTT. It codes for CASSGGGGNSPLHF. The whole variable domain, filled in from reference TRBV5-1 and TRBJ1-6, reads KAGVTQTPRYLIKTRGQQVTLSCSPISGHRSVSWYQQTPGQGLQFLFEYFSETQRNKGNFPGRFSGRQFSNSRSEMNVSTLELGDSALYLCASSGGGGNSPLHFGNGTRLTVT.

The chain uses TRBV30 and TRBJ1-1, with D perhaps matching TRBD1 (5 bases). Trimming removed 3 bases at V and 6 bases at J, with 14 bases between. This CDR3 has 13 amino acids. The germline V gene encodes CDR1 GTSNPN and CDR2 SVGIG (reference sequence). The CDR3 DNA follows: TGTGCCTGGAGGGACACCGGTAAGCCTGAAGCTTTCTTT. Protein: CAWRDTGKPEAFF. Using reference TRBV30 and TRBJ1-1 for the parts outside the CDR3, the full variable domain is SQTIHQWPATLVQPVGSPLSLECTVEGTSNPNLYWYRQAAGRGLQLLFYSVGIGQISSEVPQNLSASRPQDRQFILSSKKLLLSDSGFYLCAWRDTGKPEAFFGQGTRLTVV.

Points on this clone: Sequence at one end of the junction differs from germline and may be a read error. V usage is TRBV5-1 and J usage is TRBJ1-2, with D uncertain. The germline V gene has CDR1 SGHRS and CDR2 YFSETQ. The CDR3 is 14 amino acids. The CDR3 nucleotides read TGCGCCAGCAGCTTGTTCTTAGGGAACTCTGGCTACACCTTC. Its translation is CASSLFLGNSGYTF.

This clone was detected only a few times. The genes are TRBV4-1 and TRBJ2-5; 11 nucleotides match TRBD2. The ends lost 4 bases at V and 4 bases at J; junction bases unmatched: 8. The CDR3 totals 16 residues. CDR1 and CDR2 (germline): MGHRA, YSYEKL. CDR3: CASSPYLAGGSETQYF. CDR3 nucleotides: TGCGCCAGCAGCCCATATCTAGCGGGAGGTTCAGAGACCCAGTACTTC.

CDR3 DNA: TGTGCCAGCAGTTTCAGGGTAGGGACTAGCTCTGGGGAGACCCAGTACTTC. Its protein product is CASSFRVGTSSGETQYF. The chain couples TRBV28 to TRBJ2-5; 9 bases align to TRBD2. The V gene end was trimmed by 3 bases and the J gene end by 5 bases; junction bases not matched to a gene: 13. Germline V lookup: CDR1 MDHEN, CDR2 SYDVKM. CDR3 length: 17 amino acids.

CDR3 region: CASSIGGVDTGELFF. CDR3 DNA sequence: TGTGCCAGTAGTATTGGGGGGGTGGACACCGGGGAGCTGTTTTTT. The gene calls are TRBV19 and TRBJ2-2; TRBD2 matches at 7 bases. Germline trimming cut 3 bases from V and 3 bases from J; bases unmatched to any gene: 4. Looked up from germline, CDR1 is LNHDA and CDR2 is SQIVND (reference sequence). The CDR3 covers 15 residues. Combining the CDR3 with reference TRBV19 and TRBJ2-2 gives the whole variable domain DGGITQSPKYLFRKEGQNVTLSCEQNLNHDAMYWYRQDPGQGLRLIYYSQIVNDFQKGDIAEGYSVSREKKESFPLTVTSAQKNPTAFYLCASSIGGVDTGELFFGEGSRLTVL.

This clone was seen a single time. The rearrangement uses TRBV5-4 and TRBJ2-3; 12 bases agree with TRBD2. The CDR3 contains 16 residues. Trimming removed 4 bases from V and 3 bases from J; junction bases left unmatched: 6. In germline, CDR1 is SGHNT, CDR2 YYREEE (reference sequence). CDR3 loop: CASSMLLAGGTDTQYF. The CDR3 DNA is TGTGCCAGCAGCATGCTACTAGCGGGAGGTACAGATACGCAGTATTTT.

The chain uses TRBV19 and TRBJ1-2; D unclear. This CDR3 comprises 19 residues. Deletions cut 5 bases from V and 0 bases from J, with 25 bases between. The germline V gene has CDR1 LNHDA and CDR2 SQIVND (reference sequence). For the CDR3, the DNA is TGTGCCAGTAGTGAGGACGGTTTCGCGCATGAACGATCTAACTATGGCTACACCTTC. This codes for CASSEDGFAHERSNYGYTF.

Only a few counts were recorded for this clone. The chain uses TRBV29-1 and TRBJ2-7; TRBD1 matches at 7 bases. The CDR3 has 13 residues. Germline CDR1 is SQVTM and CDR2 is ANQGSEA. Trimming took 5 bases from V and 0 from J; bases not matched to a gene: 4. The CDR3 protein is CSVRSGGSYEQYF. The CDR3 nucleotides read TGCAGCGTTCGATCAGGGGGCTCCTACGAGCAGTACTTC.

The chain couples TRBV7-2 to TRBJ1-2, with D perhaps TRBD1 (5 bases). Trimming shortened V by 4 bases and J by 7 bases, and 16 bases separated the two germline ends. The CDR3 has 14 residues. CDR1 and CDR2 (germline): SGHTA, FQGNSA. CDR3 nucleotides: TGTGCCAGCAGCTCCGGGGGAGAAGGTAGTGGCTACACCTTC. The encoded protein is CASSSGGEGSGYTF. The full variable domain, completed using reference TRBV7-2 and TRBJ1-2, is GAGVSQSPSNKVTEKGKDVELRCDPISGHTALYWYRQSLGQGLEFLIYFQGNSAPDKSGLPSDRFSAERTGGSVSTLTIQRTQQEDSAVYLCASSSGGEGSGYTFGSGTRLTVV.

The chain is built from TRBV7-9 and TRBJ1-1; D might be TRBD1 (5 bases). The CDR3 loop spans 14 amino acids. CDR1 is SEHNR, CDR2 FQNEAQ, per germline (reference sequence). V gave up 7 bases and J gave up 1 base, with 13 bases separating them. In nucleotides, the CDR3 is TGTGCCAGCACCGCCCTCGGGGGGAACACTGAAGCTTTCTTT. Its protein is CASTALGGNTEAFF.

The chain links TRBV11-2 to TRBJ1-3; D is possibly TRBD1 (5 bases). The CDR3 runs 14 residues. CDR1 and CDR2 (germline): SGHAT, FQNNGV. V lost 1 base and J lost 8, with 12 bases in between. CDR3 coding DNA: TGTGCCAGCAGCTTAGTGAGGCGGGGCTACACCATATATTTT. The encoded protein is CASSLVRRGYTIYF.

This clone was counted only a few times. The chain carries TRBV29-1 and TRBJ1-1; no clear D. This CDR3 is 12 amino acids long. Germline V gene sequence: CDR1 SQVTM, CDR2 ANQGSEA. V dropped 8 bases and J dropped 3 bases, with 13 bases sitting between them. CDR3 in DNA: TGCAGCTGCTCGGGTACACACACTGAAGCTTTCTTT. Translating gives CSCSGTHTEAFF.